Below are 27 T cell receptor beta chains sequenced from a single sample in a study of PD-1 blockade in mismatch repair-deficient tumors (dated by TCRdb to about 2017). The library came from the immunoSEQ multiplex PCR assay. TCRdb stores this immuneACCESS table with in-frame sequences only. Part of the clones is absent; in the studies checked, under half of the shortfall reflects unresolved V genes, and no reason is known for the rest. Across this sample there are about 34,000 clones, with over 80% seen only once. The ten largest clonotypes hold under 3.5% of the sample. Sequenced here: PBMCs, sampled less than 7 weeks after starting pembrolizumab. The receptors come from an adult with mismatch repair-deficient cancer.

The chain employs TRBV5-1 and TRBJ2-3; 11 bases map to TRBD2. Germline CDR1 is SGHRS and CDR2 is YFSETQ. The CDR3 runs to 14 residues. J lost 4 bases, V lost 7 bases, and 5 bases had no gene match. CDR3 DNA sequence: TGCGCCAGCCGACTAGCGGGATTAGCAGATACGCAGTATTTT. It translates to CASRLAGLADTQYF. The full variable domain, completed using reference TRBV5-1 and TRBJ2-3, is KAGVTQTPRYLIKTRGQQVTLSCSPISGHRSVSWYQQTPGQGLQFLFEYFSETQRNKGNFPGRFSGRQFSNSRSEMNVSTLELGDSALYLCASRLAGLADTQYFGPGTRLTVL.

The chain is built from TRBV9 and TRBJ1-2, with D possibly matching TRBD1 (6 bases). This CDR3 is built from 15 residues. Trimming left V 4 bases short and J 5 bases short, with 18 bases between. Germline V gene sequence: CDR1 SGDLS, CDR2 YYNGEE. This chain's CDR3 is CASSPGQLTPYGYTF. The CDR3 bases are TGTGCCAGCAGCCCAGGACAGCTTACTCCTTATGGCTACACCTTC.

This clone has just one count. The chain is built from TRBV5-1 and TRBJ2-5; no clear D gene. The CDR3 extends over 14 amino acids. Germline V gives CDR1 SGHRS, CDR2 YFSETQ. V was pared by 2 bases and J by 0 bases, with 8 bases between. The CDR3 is CASSLGGYQETQYF. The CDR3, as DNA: TGCGCCAGCAGCTTAGGCGGATACCAAGAGACCCAGTACTTC.

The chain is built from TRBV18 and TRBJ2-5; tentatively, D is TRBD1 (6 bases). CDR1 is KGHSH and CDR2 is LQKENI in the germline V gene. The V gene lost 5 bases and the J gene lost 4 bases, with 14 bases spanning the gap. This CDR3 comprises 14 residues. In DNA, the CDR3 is TGTGCCAGCTCATCGAATACAGGGTTAGAGACCCAGTACTTC. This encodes CASSSNTGLETQYF.

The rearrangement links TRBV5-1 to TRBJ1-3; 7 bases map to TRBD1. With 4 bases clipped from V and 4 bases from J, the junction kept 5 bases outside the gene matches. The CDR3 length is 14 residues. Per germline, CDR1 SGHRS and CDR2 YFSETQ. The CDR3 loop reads CASSTGTAGNTIYF. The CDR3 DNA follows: TGCGCCAGCAGCACCGGGACAGCCGGAAACACCATATATTTT.

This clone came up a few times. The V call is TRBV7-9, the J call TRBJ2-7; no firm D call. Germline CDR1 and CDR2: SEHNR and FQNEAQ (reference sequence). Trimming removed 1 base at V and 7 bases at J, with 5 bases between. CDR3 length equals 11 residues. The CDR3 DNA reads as TGTGCCAGCAGCTTAGGGCTGGAGCAGTACTTC. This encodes CASSLGLEQYF.

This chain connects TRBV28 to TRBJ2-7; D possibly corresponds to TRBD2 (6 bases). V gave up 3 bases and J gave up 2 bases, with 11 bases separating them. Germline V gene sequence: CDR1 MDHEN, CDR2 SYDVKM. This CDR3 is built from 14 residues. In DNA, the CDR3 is TGTGCCAGCAGTTTGGCGGGACTTCCCTACGAGCAGTACTTC. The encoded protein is CASSLAGLPYEQYF. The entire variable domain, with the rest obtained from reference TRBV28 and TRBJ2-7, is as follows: DVKVTQSSRYLVKRTGEKVFLECVQDMDHENMFWYRQDPGLGLRLIYFSYDVKMKEKGDIPEGYSVSREKKERFSLILESASTNQTSMYLCASSLAGLPYEQYFGPGTRLTVT.

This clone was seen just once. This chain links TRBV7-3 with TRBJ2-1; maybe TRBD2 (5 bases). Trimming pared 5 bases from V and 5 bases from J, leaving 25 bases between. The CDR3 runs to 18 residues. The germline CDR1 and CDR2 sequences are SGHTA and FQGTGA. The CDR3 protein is CASSVRTPRLADHNEQFF. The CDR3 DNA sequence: TGTGCCAGCAGCGTTAGGACCCCCAGGCTAGCTGACCACAATGAGCAGTTCTTC.

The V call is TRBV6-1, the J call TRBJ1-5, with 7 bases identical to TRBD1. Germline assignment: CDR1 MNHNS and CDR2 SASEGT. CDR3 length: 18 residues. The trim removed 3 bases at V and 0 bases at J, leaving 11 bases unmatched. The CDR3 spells CASSDAQGRGYSNQPQHF. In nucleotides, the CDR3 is TGTGCCAGCAGTGATGCACAGGGGCGCGGGTATAGCAATCAGCCCCAGCATTTT.

The CDR3 sequence is CASSGHELIAFF. CDR3 sequence (DNA): TGTGCCAGCAGTGGCCATGAGCTGATAGCTTTCTTT. The chain carries TRBV25-1 and TRBJ1-1; unclear D gene. Germline V gene data show CDR1 as MGHDK and CDR2 as SYGVNS. The CDR3 has 12 amino acids. Trimming removed 4 bases from V and 10 bases from J, with 13 bases in between.

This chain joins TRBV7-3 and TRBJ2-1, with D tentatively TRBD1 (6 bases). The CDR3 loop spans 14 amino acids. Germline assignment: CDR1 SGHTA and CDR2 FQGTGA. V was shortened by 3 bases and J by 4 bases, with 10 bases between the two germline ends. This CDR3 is CASSLADRYNEQFF. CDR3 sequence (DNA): TGTGCCAGCAGCTTGGCGGACAGATACAATGAGCAGTTCTTC.

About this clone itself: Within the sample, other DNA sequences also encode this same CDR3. In DNA, the CDR3 is TGTGCCAGCAGCTCAGGGACTAGCGGAAGCTCCTACAATGAGCAGTTCTTC. Encoded protein: CASSSGTSGSSYNEQFF. This chain joins TRBV11-2 and TRBJ2-1; TRBD2 matches 11 bases. The germline V gene has CDR1 SGHAT and CDR2 FQNNGV. The CDR3 has 17 amino acids. V lost 4 bases and J lost 0; bases outside the gene matches: 5.

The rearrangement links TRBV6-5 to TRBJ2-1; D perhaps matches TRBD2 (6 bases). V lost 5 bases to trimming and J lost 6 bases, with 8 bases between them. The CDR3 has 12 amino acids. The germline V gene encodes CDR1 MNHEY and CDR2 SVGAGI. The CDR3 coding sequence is TGTGCCAGCAGTGGGACTGTCAATGAGCAGTTCTTC. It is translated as CASSGTVNEQFF.

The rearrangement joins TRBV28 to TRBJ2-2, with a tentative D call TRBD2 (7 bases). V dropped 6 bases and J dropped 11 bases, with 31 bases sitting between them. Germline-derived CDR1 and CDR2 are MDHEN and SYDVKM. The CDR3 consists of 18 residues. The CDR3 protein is CASRYLVGGGGDTPELFF. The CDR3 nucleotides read TGTGCCAGCAGATACCTGGTAGGAGGGGGAGGGGATACCCCCGAGCTGTTTTTT. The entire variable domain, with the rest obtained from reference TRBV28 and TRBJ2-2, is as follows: DVKVTQSSRYLVKRTGEKVFLECVQDMDHENMFWYRQDPGLGLRLIYFSYDVKMKEKGDIPEGYSVSREKKERFSLILESASTNQTSMYLCASRYLVGGGGDTPELFFGEGSRLTVL.

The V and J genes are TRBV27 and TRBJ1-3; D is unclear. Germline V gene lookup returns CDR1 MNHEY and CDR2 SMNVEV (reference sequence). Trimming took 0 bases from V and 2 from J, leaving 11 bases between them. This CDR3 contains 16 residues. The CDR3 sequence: CASSLSAVSAGNTIYF. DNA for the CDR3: TGTGCCAGCAGTTTATCCGCGGTCTCGGCTGGAAACACCATATATTTT.

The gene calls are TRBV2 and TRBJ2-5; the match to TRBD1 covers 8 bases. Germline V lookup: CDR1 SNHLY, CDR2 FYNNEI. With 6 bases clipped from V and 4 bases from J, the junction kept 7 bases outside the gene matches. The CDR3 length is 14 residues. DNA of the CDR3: TGTGCCAGCAGGGTCACAGGGGGAGTAGAGACCCAGTACTTC. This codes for CASRVTGGVETQYF.

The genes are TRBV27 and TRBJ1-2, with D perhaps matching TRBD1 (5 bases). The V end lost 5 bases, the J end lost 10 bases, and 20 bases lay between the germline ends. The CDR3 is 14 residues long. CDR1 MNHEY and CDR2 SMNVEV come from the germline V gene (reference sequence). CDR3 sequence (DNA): TGTGCCAGCAGTCCCTCGACGGGGGGAGGTAACTACACCTTC. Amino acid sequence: CASSPSTGGGNYTF.

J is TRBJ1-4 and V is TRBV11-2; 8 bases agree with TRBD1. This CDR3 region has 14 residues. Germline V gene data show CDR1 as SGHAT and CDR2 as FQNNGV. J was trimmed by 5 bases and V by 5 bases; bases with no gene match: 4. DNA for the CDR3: TGTGCCAGCAGCCGGGACAGGCGAAATGAAAAACTGTTTTTT. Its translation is CASSRDRRNEKLFF. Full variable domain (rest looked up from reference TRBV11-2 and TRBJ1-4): EAGVAQSPRYKIIEKRQSVAFWCNPISGHATLYWYQQILGQGPKLLIQFQNNGVVDDSQLPKDRFSAERLKGVDSTLKIQPAKLEDSAVYLCASSRDRRNEKLFFGSGTQLSVL.

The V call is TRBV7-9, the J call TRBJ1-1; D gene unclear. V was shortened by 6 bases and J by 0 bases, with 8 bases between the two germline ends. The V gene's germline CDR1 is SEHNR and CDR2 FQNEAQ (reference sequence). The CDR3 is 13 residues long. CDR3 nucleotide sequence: TGTGCCAGCAGATTGGGCCTGAACACTGAAGCTTTCTTT. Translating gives CASRLGLNTEAFF.

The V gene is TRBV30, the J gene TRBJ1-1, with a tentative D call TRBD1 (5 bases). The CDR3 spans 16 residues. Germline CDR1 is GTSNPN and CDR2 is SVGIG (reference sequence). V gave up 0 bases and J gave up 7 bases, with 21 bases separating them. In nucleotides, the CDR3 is TGTGCCTGGAGTGTAAGGGGCCAACAGGTGCGGGGTGAAGCTTTCTTT. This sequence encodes CAWSVRGQQVRGEAFF.

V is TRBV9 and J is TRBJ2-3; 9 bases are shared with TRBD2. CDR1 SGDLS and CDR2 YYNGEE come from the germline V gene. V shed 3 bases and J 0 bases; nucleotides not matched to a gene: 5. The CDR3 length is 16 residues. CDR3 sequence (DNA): TGTGCCAGCAGCGATAACCTAGCGGGAAGCACAGATACGCAGTATTTT. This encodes CASSDNLAGSTDTQYF. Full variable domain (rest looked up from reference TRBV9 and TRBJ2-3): DSGVTQTPKHLITATGQRVTLRCSPRSGDLSVYWYQQSLDQGLQFLIQYYNGEERAKGNILERFSAQQFPDLHSELNLSSLELGDSALYFCASSDNLAGSTDTQYFGPGTRLTVL.

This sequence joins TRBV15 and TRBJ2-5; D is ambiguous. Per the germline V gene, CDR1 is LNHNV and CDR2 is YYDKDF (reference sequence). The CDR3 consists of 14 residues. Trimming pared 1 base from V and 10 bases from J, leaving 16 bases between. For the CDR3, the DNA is TGTGCCACCAGCAGAGCTACAGTCCGTCCGGACCAGTACTTC. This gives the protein CATSRATVRPDQYF.

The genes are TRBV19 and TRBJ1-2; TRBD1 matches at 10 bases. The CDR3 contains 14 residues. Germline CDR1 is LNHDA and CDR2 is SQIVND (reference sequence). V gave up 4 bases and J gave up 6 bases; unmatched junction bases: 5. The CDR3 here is CASSKAGQGHGYTF. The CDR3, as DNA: TGTGCCAGTAGTAAGGCGGGACAGGGGCATGGCTACACCTTC.

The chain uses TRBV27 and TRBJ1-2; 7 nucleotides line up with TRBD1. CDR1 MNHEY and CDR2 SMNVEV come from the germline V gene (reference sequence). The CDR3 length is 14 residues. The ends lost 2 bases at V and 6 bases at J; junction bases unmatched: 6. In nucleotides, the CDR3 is TGTGCCAGCAGTTTAAGGTTGACAGGGAATGGCTACACCTTC. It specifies CASSLRLTGNGYTF.

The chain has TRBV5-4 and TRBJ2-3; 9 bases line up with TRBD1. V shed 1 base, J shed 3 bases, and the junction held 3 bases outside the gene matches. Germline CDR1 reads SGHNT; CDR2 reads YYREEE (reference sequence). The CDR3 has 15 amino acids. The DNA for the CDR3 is TGTGCCAGCAGCTTGAAGGGGACAGGGACAGATACGCAGTATTTT. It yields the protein CASSLKGTGTDTQYF.

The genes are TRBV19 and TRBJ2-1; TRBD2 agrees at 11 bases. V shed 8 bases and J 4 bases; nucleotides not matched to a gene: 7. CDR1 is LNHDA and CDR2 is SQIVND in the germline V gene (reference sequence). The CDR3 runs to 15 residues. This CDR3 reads CASGITSGGYNEQFF. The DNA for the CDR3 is TGTGCCAGTGGAATTACTAGCGGGGGATACAATGAGCAGTTCTTC. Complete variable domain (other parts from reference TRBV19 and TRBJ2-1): DGGITQSPKYLFRKEGQNVTLSCEQNLNHDAMYWYRQDPGQGLRLIYYSQIVNDFQKGDIAEGYSVSREKKESFPLTVTSAQKNPTAFYLCASGITSGGYNEQFFGPGTRLTVL.

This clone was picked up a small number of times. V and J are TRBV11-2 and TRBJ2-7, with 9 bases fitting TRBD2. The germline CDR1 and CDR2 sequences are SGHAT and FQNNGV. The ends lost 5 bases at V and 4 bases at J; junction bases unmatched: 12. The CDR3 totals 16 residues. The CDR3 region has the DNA TGTGCCAGCAGCCCCCCACGACCACTAGCGGGTTACGAGCAGTACTTC. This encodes CASSPPRPLAGYEQYF. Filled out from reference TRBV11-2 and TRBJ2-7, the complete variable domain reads EAGVAQSPRYKIIEKRQSVAFWCNPISGHATLYWYQQILGQGPKLLIQFQNNGVVDDSQLPKDRFSAERLKGVDSTLKIQPAKLEDSAVYLCASSPPRPLAGYEQYFGPGTRLTVT.